This T cell receptor beta chain comes out of a study of human T cells and chemical hapten exposure. Study background: Affected patients, primarily female, had alopecia areata, totalis or universalis.

TCRdb reanalysed the RACE reads using MiXCR and keeps one entry per CDR3 protein. The sample includes a few hundred thousand distinct CDR3 sequences, about 5% seen only once; the top ten take over 6.5%. This clonotype was recorded a few times. The time point: pre-sensitization, week 0. The treatment was: therapeutic diphenylcyclopropenone sensitization with weekly scalp DPC. The TCR originated in a woman younger than 30 with alopecia areata. Some clones in this sample may be carry-over from other donors' samples. The sample in question was whole blood, obtained in connection with sensitization to the hapten diphenylcyclopropenone (DPC).

DNA for the CDR3: TGTGCCAGCAGATATGACAACGGGGCTGAAGCTTTCTTT. It is translated as CASRYDNGAEAFF. The chain recombines TRBV2 with TRBJ1-1; D is ambiguous. The CDR3 extends over 13 amino acids. Germline V gives CDR1 SNHLY, CDR2 FYNNEI. V dropped 6 bases and J dropped 6 bases, with 14 bases sitting between them.